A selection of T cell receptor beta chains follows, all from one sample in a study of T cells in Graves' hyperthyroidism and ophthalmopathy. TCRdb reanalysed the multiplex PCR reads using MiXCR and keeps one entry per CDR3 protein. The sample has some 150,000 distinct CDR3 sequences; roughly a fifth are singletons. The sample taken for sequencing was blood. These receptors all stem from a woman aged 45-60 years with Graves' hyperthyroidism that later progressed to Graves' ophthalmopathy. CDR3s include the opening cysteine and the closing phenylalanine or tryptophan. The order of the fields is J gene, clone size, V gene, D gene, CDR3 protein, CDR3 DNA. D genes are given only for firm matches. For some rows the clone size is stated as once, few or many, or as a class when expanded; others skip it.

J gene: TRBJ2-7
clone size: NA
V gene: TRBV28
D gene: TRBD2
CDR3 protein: CASSLRPGLAGVGLEYEQYF
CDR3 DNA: TGTGCCAGCAGTCTGAGGCCGGGACTAGCGGGAGTTGGGCTGGAGTACGAGCAGTACTTC

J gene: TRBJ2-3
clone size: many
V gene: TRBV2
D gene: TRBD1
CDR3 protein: CASSRQGLGVTDTQYF
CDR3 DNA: TGTGCCAGCAGTCGACAGGGGCTCGGAGTGACAGATACGCAGTATTTT

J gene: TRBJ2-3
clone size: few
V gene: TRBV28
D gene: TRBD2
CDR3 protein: CASKGTSGGSMDTQYF
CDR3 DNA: TGTGCCAGCAAGGGGACTAGCGGGGGCTCGATGGATACGCAGTATTTT

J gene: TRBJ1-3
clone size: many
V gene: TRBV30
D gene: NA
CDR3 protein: CAWMRGSGNTIYF
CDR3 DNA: TGTGCCTGGATGCGGGGCTCTGGAAACACCATATATTTT

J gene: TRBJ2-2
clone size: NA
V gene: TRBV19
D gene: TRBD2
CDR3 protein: CASSPPSGRAFGELFF
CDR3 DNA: TGTGCCAGTAGCCCCCCTAGCGGGAGGGCCTTCGGGGAGCTGTTTTTT

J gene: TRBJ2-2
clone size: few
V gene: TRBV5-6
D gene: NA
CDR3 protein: CASSVGGADTGELFF
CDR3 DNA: TGTGCCAGCAGCGTTGGGGGGGCGGACACCGGGGAGCTGTTTTTT

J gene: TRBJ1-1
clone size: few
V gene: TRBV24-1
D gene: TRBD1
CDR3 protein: CATSGTGGEPTEAFF
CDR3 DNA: TGTGCCACCAGCGGGACAGGGGGCGAGCCCACTGAAGCTTTCTTT

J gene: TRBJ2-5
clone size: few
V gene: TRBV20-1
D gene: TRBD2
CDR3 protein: CSAEPGLAGVYEETQYF
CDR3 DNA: TGCAGTGCTGAGCCGGGACTAGCGGGAGTGTACGAAGAGACCCAGTACTTC

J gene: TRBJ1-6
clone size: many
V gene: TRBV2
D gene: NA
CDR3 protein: CASSESRSSISPLHF
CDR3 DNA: TGTGCCAGCAGTGAAAGCCGATCTTCAATTTCACCCCTCCACTTT

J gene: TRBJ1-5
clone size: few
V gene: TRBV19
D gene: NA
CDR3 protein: CASRLQGGQPQHF
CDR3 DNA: TGTGCCAGTAGATTACAGGGAGGTCAGCCCCAGCATTTT

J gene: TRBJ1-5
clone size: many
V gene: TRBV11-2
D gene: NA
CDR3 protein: CASSRGPSQPQHF
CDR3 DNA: TGTGCCAGCAGCCGAGGCCCGTCTCAGCCCCAGCATTTT

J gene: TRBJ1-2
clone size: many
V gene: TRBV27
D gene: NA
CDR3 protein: CASSAGPVYGYTF
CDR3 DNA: TGTGCCAGCAGTGCGGGACCTGTCTATGGCTACACCTTC

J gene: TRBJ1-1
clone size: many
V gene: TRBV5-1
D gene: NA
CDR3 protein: CASSLAGGVKGTEAFF
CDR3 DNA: TGCGCCAGCAGCTTGGCTGGAGGGGTCAAAGGCACTGAAGCTTTCTTT

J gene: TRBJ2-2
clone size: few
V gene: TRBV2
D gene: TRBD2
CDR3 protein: CASSEIASGAVGTGELFF
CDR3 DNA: TGTGCCAGCAGTGAAATAGCTAGCGGGGCCGTTGGCACCGGGGAGCTGTTTTTT

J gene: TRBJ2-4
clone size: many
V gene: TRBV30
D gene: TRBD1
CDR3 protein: CAWSRGASGGNIQYF
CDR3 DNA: TGTGCCTGGAGTCGGGGCGCATCAGGGGGAAACATTCAGTACTTC

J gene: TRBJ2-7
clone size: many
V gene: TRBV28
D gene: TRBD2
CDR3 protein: CASSFGGSGRREQYF
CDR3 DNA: TGTGCCAGCAGTTTTGGGGGCAGCGGGAGGCGCGAGCAGTACTTC

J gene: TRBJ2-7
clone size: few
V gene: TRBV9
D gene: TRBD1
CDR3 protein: CASRRRTGQYF
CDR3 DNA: TGTGCCAGCAGACGAAGGACAGGGCAGTACTTC

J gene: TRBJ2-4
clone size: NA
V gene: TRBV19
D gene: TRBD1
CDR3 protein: CASSIEKHRGTENIQYF
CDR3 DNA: TGTGCCAGTAGTATAGAGAAGCACAGGGGAACGGAAAACATTCAGTACTTC

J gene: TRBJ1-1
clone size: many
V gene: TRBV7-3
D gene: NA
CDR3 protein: CASSAKGNTEAFF
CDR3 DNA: TGTGCCAGCAGCGCCAAGGGGAACACTGAAGCTTTCTTT

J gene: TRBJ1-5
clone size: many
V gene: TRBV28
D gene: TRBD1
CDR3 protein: CASSDRARQPQHF
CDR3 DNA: TGTGCCAGCAGTGACAGGGCCCGACAGCCCCAGCATTTT

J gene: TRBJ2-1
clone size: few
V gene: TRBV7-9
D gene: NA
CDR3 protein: CASSPVLSSYNEQFF
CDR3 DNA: TGTGCCAGCAGCCCCGTCCTGAGCTCCTACAATGAGCAGTTCTTC

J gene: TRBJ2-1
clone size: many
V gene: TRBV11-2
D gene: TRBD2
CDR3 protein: CASSQGRLALYNEQFF
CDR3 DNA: TGTGCCAGCAGCCAGGGTAGACTAGCACTATACAATGAGCAGTTCTTC

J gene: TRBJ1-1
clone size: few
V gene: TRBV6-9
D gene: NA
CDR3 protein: CASRATAATEAFF
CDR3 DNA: TGCGCCAGCAGAGCGACAGCGGCCACTGAAGCTTTCTTT

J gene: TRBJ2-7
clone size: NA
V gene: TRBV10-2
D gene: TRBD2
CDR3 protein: CASSESGTSGRAKQYF
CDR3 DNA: TGCGCCAGCAGTGAGTCCGGGACTAGCGGGAGGGCGAAGCAGTACTTC

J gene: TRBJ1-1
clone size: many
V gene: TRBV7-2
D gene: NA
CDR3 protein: CASSSGQRNTEAFF
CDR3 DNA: TGTGCCAGCAGCTCGGGACAACGGAACACTGAAGCTTTCTTT

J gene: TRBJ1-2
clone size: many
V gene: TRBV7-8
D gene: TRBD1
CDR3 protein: CASSLGTGGWANYGYTF
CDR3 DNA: TGTGCCAGCAGCTTAGGGACAGGGGGCTGGGCTAACTATGGCTACACCTTC

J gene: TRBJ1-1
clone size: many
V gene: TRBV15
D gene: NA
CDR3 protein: CATSRDLQGPGTEAFF
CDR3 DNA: TGTGCCACCAGCAGAGACCTACAGGGTCCGGGGACTGAAGCTTTCTTT

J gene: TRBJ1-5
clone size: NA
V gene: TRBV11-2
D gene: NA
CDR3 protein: CASSQSRKTLTASNQPQHF
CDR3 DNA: TGTGCCAGCAGCCAATCCAGAAAAACTCTGACAGCAAGTAATCAGCCCCAGCATTTT

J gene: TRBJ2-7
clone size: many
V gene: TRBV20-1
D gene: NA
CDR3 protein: CSAARRGDEQYF
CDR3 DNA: TGCAGTGCCGCGAGAAGGGGGGACGAGCAGTACTTC

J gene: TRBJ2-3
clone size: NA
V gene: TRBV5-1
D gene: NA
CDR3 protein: CASSSPGGDTQYF
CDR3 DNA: TGTGCCAGCAGCTCCCCCGGCGGAGATACGCAGTATTTT

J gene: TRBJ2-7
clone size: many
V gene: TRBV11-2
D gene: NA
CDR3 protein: CASSLLLTGKEQYF
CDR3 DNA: TGTGCCAGCAGCCTCCTTTTAACCGGGAAGGAGCAGTACTTC

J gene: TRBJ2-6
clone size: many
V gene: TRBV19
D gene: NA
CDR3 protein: CASSIQGTLSGANVLTF
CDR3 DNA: TGTGCCAGTAGTATCCAGGGGACACTGTCTGGGGCCAACGTCCTGACTTTC

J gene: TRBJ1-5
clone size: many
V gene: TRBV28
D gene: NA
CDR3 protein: CANPRTDSNQPQHF
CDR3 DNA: TGTGCCAACCCGAGGACCGATAGCAATCAGCCCCAGCATTTT

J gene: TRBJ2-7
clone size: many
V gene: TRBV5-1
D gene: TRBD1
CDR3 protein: CASSPLGQGNYEQYF
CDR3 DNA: TGCGCCAGCAGCCCCCTAGGACAGGGTAACTACGAGCAGTACTTC

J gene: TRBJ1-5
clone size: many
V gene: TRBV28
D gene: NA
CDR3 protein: CASSSDQPQHF
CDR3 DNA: TGTGCCAGCAGTAGCGATCAGCCCCAGCATTTT

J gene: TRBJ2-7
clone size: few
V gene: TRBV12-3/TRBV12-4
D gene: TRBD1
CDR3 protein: CASSSPRPGQGTYEQYF
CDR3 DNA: TGTGCCAGCAGTTCCCCCCGACCGGGACAGGGGACCTACGAGCAGTACTTC

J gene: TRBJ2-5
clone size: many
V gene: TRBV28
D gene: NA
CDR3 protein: CASRQGRLETQYF
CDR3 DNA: TGTGCCAGCAGACAGGGGAGGTTGGAGACCCAGTACTTC

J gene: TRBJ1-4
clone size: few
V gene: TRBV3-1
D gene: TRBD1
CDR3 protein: CASSETGTGEWEKLFF
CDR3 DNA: TGTGCCAGCAGCGAAACTGGGACAGGGGAGTGGGAAAAACTGTTTTTT

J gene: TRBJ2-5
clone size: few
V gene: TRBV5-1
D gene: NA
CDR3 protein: CASSFQGIGRGETQYF
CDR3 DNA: TGCGCCAGCAGCTTTCAGGGGATTGGGAGGGGAGAGACCCAGTACTTC

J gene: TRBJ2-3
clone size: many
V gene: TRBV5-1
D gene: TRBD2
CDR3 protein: CASSGGLGTTDTQYF
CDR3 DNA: TGCGCCAGCAGCGGGGGACTAGGGACCACAGATACGCAGTATTTT

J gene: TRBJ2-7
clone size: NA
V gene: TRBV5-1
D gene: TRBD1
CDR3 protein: CASSGTVSYEQYF
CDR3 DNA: TGCGCCAGCAGCGGGACAGTTTCCTACGAGCAGTACTTC

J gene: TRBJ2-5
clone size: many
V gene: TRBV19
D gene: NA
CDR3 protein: CASSISGIETQYF
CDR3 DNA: TGTGCCAGTAGTATTTCAGGGATTGAGACCCAGTACTTC

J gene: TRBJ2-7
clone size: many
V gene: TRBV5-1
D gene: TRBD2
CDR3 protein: CASSVDSGRGADEQYF
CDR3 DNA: TGCGCCAGCAGCGTAGATAGCGGGAGGGGAGCGGACGAGCAGTACTTC

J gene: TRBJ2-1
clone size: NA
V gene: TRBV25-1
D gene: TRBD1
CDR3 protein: CASTVGTGVGNEQFF
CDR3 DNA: TGTGCCAGCACTGTCGGGACAGGGGTGGGCAATGAGCAGTTCTTC

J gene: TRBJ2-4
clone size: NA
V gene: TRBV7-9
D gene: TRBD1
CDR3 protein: CASSSGQGENIQYF
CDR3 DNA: TGTGCCAGCAGTTCCGGACAGGGGGAGAACATTCAGTACTTC